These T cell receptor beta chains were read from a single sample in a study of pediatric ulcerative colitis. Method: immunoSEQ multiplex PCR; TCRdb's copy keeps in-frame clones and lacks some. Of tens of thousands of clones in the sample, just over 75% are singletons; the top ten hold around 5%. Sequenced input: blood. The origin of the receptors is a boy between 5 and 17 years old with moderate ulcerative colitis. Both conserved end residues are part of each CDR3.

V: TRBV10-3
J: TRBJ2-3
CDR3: CAISGTSGGDTQYF

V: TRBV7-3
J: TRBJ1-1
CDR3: CASSFPHNYTEAFF

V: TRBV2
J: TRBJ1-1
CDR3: CASSAQTNRDSEAFF

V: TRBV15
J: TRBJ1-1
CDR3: CATSRGTARGTEAFF

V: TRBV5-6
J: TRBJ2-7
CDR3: CASSFAGRGPYEQYF

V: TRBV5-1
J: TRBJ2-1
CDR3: CASSSRTGGRGDEQFF

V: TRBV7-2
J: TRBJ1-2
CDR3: CASSTRDRANYGYTF

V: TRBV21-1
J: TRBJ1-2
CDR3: CASLNLKRGARYGYTF

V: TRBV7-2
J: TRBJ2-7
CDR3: CASSVSYEQYF

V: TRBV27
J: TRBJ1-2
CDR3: CASSLRQGYGYTF

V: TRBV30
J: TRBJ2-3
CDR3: CAWSWRFIRVWDTQYF

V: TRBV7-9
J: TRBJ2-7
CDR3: CASSPKGF

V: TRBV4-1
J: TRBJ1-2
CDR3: CASSRPTDNYGYTF

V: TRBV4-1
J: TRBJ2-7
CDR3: CASSQGGGIYEQYF

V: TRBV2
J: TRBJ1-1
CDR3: CATHPDSTMNTEAFF

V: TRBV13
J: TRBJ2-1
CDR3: CASSLSPLRGGETVEQFF

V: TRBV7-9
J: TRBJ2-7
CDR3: CASSGQGQAPYEQYF

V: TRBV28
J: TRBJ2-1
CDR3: CASSLVPGEIEQFF

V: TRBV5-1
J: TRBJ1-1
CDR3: CASSLVALGNTEAFF

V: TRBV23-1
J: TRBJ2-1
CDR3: CASSHRPAGNEQFF

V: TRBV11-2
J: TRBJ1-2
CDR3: CASSLSTYYGYTF

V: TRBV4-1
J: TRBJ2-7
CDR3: CASSQGLSYEQYF

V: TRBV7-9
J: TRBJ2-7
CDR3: CASSLANEQYF

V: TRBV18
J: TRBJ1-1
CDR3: CASSPRNNEAFF

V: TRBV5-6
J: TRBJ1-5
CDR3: CASSDADRGFNQPQHF

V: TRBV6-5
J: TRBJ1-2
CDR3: CASRVALGAGDGYTF

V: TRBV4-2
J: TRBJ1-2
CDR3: CASSDRDRGYTF

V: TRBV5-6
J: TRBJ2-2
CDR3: CASSWPGAEGSGELFF

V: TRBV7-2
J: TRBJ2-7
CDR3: CASSLAVTSGSYEQYF

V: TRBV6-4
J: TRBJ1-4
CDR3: CASSRTANEKLFF

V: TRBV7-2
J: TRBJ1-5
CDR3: CASSLGGTVYQPQHF

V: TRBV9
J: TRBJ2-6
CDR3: CASSSRNSGANVLTF

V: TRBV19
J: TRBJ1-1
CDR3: CASSSGAGRGDTEAFF

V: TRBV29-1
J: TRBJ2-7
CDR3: CSVGHHYEQYF

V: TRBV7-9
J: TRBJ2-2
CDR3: CASSLVGQHTGELFF

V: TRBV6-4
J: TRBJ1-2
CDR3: CASSDSRGLDYGYTF